Presented here are 2 T cell receptor beta chains from one specimen sequenced in a study of long-term antiretroviral therapy in people with HIV (dated by TCRdb to between 2020 and 2023). Sequencing of the TRB variable region was done with the immunoSEQ hsTCRB v3.0 assay at survey level resolution. Drawn from immuneACCESS, this table holds only the in-frame rearrangements with V and J called that TCRdb kept. Clones are partly lost; checked studies trace under half to an unresolved V gene and leave the rest unexplained. The sample profile shows 20,000 to 25,000 clones; less than 85% of them were found once. Of the sample, more than 10% is held by the ten largest clones. The source was unsorted PBMCs, collected around 1.7 years before starting antiretroviral therapy. These receptors all come from a woman aged 40 to 49 with HIV.

This clone turned up a few times. The chain recombines TRBV6-5 with TRBJ1-6; 9 bases line up with TRBD1. The V segment lost 6 bases and the J segment 10 bases; nucleotides outside the gene matches: 7. CDR1 and CDR2 from the germline V gene are MNHEY and SVGAGI. This CDR3 is 14 amino acids long. The DNA for the CDR3 is TGTGCCAGCAGAAGGACAGGGGTGGAGTCACCCCTCCACTTT. Amino acid sequence: CASRRTGVESPLHF.

V is TRBV30 and J is TRBJ2-7, with D possibly TRBD1 on 6 matching bases. Trimming pared 5 bases from V and 9 bases from J, leaving 17 bases between. The CDR3 has 12 amino acids. Germline loops: CDR1 GTSNPN, CDR2 SVGIG (reference sequence). The CDR3 DNA reads TGTGCCTGGGACCCCTCAGGGGTTGCGCAGTACTTC. Its translation is CAWDPSGVAQYF.